This is a list of T cell receptor beta chains from one sample in a study of T cells in Graves' hyperthyroidism and ophthalmopathy. TCRdb reanalysed the multiplex PCR reads using MiXCR and keeps one entry per CDR3 protein. The sample holds just under 750,000 distinct CDR3 sequences, under 45% seen once. The source material was blood. The receptors shown here come from a middle-aged woman with Graves' hyperthyroidism. The CDR3 runs from the conserved cysteine through the conserved F or W. D genes are given only for firm matches. Clone size is shown for a subset of rows, as once, few, many or a class of expanded clone.

TRBD1,many,TRBJ1-2,TRBV2,TGTGCCAGCAGCAAAGGGACAGACTATGGCTACACCTTC,CASSKGTDYGYTF
TRBD1,few,TRBJ1-3,TRBV6-5,TGTGCCAGCAGTGCTCCGGGACAGGGCTCTGGAAACACCATATATTTT,CASSAPGQGSGNTIYF
.,.,TRBJ2-6,TRBV7-2,TGTGCCAGCAGCTCAATGGGCGATACTGGGGCCAACGTCCTGACTTTC,CASSSMGDTGANVLTF
.,few,TRBJ1-4,TRBV7-8,TGTGCCAGCAGCCCTAAAGGGTCGGGTTTTAATGAAAAACTGTTTTTT,CASSPKGSGFNEKLFF
.,once,TRBJ2-5,TRBV7-9,TGTGCCAGCAGCATATCGGGACGGCAAGAGACCCAGTACTTC,CASSISGRQETQYF
.,many,TRBJ1-4,TRBV15,TGTGCCACCAGTCCGGGCCCGGGGAGTGAAAAACTGTTTTTT,CATSPGPGSEKLFF
TRBD1,few,TRBJ1-2,TRBV20-1,TGCAGTGCTAGAGCGGACAGGGGCTTCTATGGCTACACCTTC,CSARADRGFYGYTF
TRBD1,.,TRBJ1-5,TRBV7-9,TGCGCCGGCAGCCAAGATTTACAGGGGGCGGGAAGCAATCAGCCCCAGCATTTT,CAGSQDLQGAGSNQPQHF
.,.,TRBJ2-5,TRBV5-1,TGCGCCAGCAGCTTGCCCTTGACCAGGGAGACCCAGTACTTC,CASSLPLTRETQYF
TRBD1,.,TRBJ2-6,TRBV10-3,TGTGCCACTGCCTCTACCGGGACAGGGGTCGGGGCCAACGTCCTGACTTTC,CATASTGTGVGANVLTF
TRBD1,.,TRBJ2-2,TRBV19,TGTGCCAGTAGTTCAGGGACCGGGACAGGGACCACCGGGGAGCTGTTTTTT,CASSSGTGTGTTGELFF
.,many,TRBJ2-7,TRBV6-5,TGTGCCAGCAGTACAACAGGCTACGAGCAGTACTTC,CASSTTGYEQYF
TRBD1,few,TRBJ2-5,TRBV28,TGTGCCAGCAGTTCTGATGGCAGGGGGCAAGAGACCCAGTACTTC,CASSSDGRGQETQYF
.,.,TRBJ2-2,TRBV7-9,TGTGCCAGCAGCGGAAATCGGGGGCATTCCCTTGGCACCGGGGAGCTGTTTTTT,CASSGNRGHSLGTGELFF